A single sample is the source of the 23 T cell receptor beta chains below, sequenced in a study of blood T cell repertoires in COVID-19. Produced via immunoSEQ multiplex PCR; TCRdb's table is partial and in-frame only. The table lists 90,000 or so clones, roughly 89% of them singletons. Sequencing was done on a sample of peripheral blood. All receptors come from a woman in her 70s with acute or convalescent COVID-19.

The chain links TRBV19 to TRBJ2-1; TRBD1 is a possible D gene (6 bases). CDR1 and CDR2 (germline): LNHDA, SQIVND (reference sequence). The CDR3 totals 16 residues. V lost 9 bases to trimming and J lost 7 bases, with 25 bases between them. In nucleotides, the CDR3 is TGTGCCAGCCGTTCGGGTAGCGTTATTAGGGGGAATGAGCAGTTCTTC. Translating gives CASRSGSVIRGNEQFF. Together with reference TRBV19 and TRBJ2-1, the CDR3 gives the full variable domain: DGGITQSPKYLFRKEGQNVTLSCEQNLNHDAMYWYRQDPGQGLRLIYYSQIVNDFQKGDIAEGYSVSREKKESFPLTVTSAQKNPTAFYLCASRSGSVIRGNEQFFGPGTRLTVL.

This clone was seen more than once but under ten times. In DNA form, the CDR3 reads TGCGCCAGCAGCGATTCCAGCTACGAGCAGTACTTC. It codes for CASSDSSYEQYF. The V gene is TRBV5-1, the J gene TRBJ2-7, with no clear D. This CDR3 spans 12 amino acids. Trimming pared 4 bases from V and 3 bases from J, leaving 8 bases between. CDR1 and CDR2 (germline): SGHRS, YFSETQ.

Worth noting for this clone: This sample includes further DNA sequences coding for the same CDR3. The chain has TRBV3-1 (or the pseudogene TRBV3-2) and TRBJ2-5, with 13 bases fitting TRBD2. CDR1 is LGHDT and CDR2 is YNNKEL in the germline V gene (reference sequence). Trimming took 1 base from V and 2 from J; bases not matched to a gene: 1. CDR3 length: 16 amino acids. The CDR3 coding sequence is TGTGCCAGCAGCCAAGGACTAGCGGGGGGACAAGAGACCCAGTACTTC. As protein: CASSQGLAGGQETQYF.

The chain carries TRBV28 and TRBJ2-6; no definite D call. The germline V gene has CDR1 MDHEN and CDR2 SYDVKM. Deletions cut 3 bases from V and 0 bases from J, with 12 bases between. This CDR3 spans 17 amino acids. This CDR3 reads CASSFTPGRSGANVLTF. The CDR3 DNA follows: TGTGCCAGCAGTTTTACCCCAGGTCGCTCTGGGGCCAACGTCCTGACTTTC.

V gene TRBV9 combines with J gene TRBJ1-4; possible D gene TRBD1, 6 bases. This CDR3 has 14 amino acids. Per germline, CDR1 SGDLS and CDR2 YYNGEE. Trimming pared 3 bases from V and 5 bases from J, leaving 11 bases between. The CDR3: CASSADSYNEKLFF. The CDR3 region has the DNA TGTGCCAGCAGCGCGGACAGCTACAATGAAAAACTGTTTTTT.

This clone was detected a few times. The CDR3: CASSSTGGNQPQHF. For the CDR3, the DNA is TGTGCCAGCAGTTCGACAGGGGGCAATCAGCCCCAGCATTTT. The V call is TRBV28, the J call TRBJ1-5; 8 nucleotides match TRBD1. Germline V gives CDR1 MDHEN, CDR2 SYDVKM. This CDR3 has 14 residues. V lost 4 bases and J lost 2; bases outside the gene matches: 1.

The chain joins TRBV5-1 to TRBJ1-1, with a possible D match to TRBD1 (6 bases). Trimming stripped 6 bases from V and 0 bases from J, with 12 bases between. The germline gives CDR1 SGHRS, CDR2 YFSETQ. The CDR3 loop spans 14 amino acids. Here the CDR3 reads CASKNWDMNTEAFF. The CDR3 bases are TGCGCCAGCAAGAACTGGGACATGAACACTGAAGCTTTCTTT.

The chain links TRBV3-1 (or the pseudogene TRBV3-2) to TRBJ1-3, with D perhaps TRBD1 (5 bases). Germline CDR1 is LGHDT and CDR2 is YNNKEL (reference sequence). The V end was cut by 1 base, the J end by 5 bases, with 9 bases between. There are 14 residues in the CDR3. CDR3 in amino acids: CASSQATGRNTIYF. The CDR3 coding sequence is TGTGCCAGCAGCCAAGCCACAGGAAGAAACACCATATATTTT.

The gene calls are TRBV7-9 and TRBJ2-2; 7 bases fit TRBD1. Germline loops: CDR1 SEHNR, CDR2 FQNEAQ (reference sequence). This CDR3 region has 14 residues. After removal of 5 bases from V and 4 bases from J, the junction contained 4 bases not matched to a gene. Here the CDR3 DNA reads TGTGCCAGCAGCACCACAGGGGTCACCGGGGAGCTGTTTTTT. Translation gives CASSTTGVTGELFF. The full variable domain, with the rest looked up from reference TRBV7-9 and TRBJ2-2, is DTGVSQNPRHKITKRGQNVTFRCDPISEHNRLYWYRQTLGQGPEFLTYFQNEAQLEKSRLLSDRFSAERPKGSFSTLEIQRTEQGDSAMYLCASSTTGVTGELFFGEGSRLTVL.

The DNA of the CDR3 is TGTGCCAGCAGTCCCACAGGGAGGGACTATGGCTACACCTTC. This translates into CASSPTGRDYGYTF. The J gene is TRBJ1-2, the V gene TRBV6-6; D possibly corresponds to TRBD1 (6 bases). V dropped 5 bases and J dropped 3 bases, with 13 bases sitting between them. The germline CDR1 and CDR2 sequences are MNHNY and SVGAGI (reference sequence). The CDR3 contains 14 residues.

The CDR3 loop is CASSTQGARSPLHF. As DNA, the CDR3 is TGTGCCAGCAGCACACAGGGGGCGAGGTCACCCCTCCACTTT. The rearrangement links TRBV6-5 to TRBJ1-6; 9 bases fit TRBD1. Germline CDR1 MNHEY, CDR2 SVGAGI. CDR3 length equals 14 residues. The V gene end was trimmed by 6 bases and the J gene end by 10 bases; junction bases not matched to a gene: 7.

The sample holds one count of this clone. The genes are TRBV20-1 and TRBJ1-2, with no clear D. From germline, CDR1 is DFQATT and CDR2 SNEGSKA (reference sequence). The CDR3 totals 11 residues. V dropped 5 bases and J dropped 4 bases, with 8 bases sitting between them. The CDR3: CSASFGYGYTF. The CDR3 DNA reads TGCAGTGCTTCATTCGGCTATGGCTACACCTTC.

The rearrangement joins TRBV6-6 to TRBJ1-2; D is unresolved. Germline V CDR1 and CDR2: MNHNY, SVGAGI (reference sequence). The CDR3 has 11 residues. Deletions cut 7 bases from V and 8 bases from J, with 11 bases between. CDR3 sequence (DNA): TGTGCCAGCACCACATCAGGCGGCTACACCTTC. Amino acid sequence: CASTTSGGYTF.

Here the CDR3 reads CASRNRGQSYEQYF. For the CDR3, the DNA is TGTGCCAGCAGAAACAGGGGGCAGTCCTACGAGCAGTACTTC. The chain carries TRBV6-5 and TRBJ2-7; TRBD1 aligns across 9 bases. V lost 6 bases, J lost 1 base, and 4 bases stayed unmatched. Germline V gene data show CDR1 as MNHEY and CDR2 as SVGAGI. The CDR3 covers 14 residues.

V and J are TRBV27 and TRBJ2-2; TRBD1 might be the D (6 bases). CDR3 size: 15 residues. Germline CDR1 MNHEY, CDR2 SMNVEV (reference sequence). V lost 5 bases, J lost 1 base, and 11 bases lay in between. CDR3 residues: CASSPTDRNTGELFF. In DNA form, the CDR3 reads TGTGCCAGCAGTCCTACGGACAGGAACACCGGGGAGCTGTTTTTT.

The J gene is TRBJ2-6, the V gene TRBV19, with no clear D. The germline V and J ends were trimmed by 7 bases and 4 bases, with 8 bases remaining between them. Germline assignment: CDR1 LNHDA and CDR2 SQIVND (reference sequence). CDR3 length: 13 residues. CDR3 amino acids: CASTLSGANVLTF. CDR3 bases: TGTGCCAGTACCCTCTCCGGGGCCAACGTCCTGACTTTC.

The chain uses TRBV19 and TRBJ1-5; the D gene is possibly TRBD1 (5 bases). This CDR3 spans 14 amino acids. Trimming pared 3 bases from V and 3 bases from J, leaving 9 bases between. Germline CDR1 is LNHDA and CDR2 is SQIVND (reference sequence). CDR3 in amino acids: CASSMGRLNQPQHF. In DNA, the CDR3 is TGTGCCAGTAGTATGGGGCGGCTCAATCAGCCCCAGCATTTT.

The gene calls are TRBV7-2 and TRBJ2-2; tentative D call: TRBD2 (6 bases). This CDR3 is built from 15 residues. V lost 5 bases, J lost 0 bases, and 10 bases lay in between. Germline V gives CDR1 SGHTA, CDR2 FQGNSA. The CDR3: CASSLSGTNTGELFF. CDR3 coding DNA: TGTGCCAGCAGCCTTAGCGGAACGAACACCGGGGAGCTGTTTTTT.

J is TRBJ1-3 and V is TRBV6-5; D is unresolved. V was clipped by 7 bases and J by 0 bases, with 13 bases between them. The CDR3 spans 15 residues. Looked up from germline, CDR1 is MNHEY and CDR2 is SVGAGI. The DNA for the CDR3 is TGTGCCAGCAAACTTATCGGACTCTCTGGAAACACCATATATTTT. Translating it yields CASKLIGLSGNTIYF.

The CDR3 region has the DNA TGTGCCAGCAGCCAAGGGGGCGGGACAGGGCATGGCTACACCTTC. Translated, it gives CASSQGGGTGHGYTF. The chain uses TRBV3-1 (or the pseudogene TRBV3-2) and TRBJ1-2, with 9 bases that match TRBD1. The germline CDR1 and CDR2 sequences are LGHDT and YNNKEL (reference sequence). J was trimmed by 6 bases and V by 1 base; bases with no gene match: 6. The CDR3 is 15 residues long.

The CDR3 bases are TGCGCCAGCAGTTTGACTCTGGATACGCAGTATTTT. This sequence encodes CASSLTLDTQYF. The gene calls are TRBV5-1 and TRBJ2-3, with D uncertain. V lost 5 bases to trimming and J lost 6 bases, with 10 bases between them. CDR3 length equals 12 residues. Germline V gene data show CDR1 as SGHRS and CDR2 as YFSETQ.

The chain is built from TRBV29-1 and TRBJ2-1; D perhaps matches TRBD2 (5 bases). This CDR3 region has 14 residues. Germline CDR1 SQVTM, CDR2 ANQGSEA. The V end lost 1 base, the J end lost 0 bases, and 7 bases lay between the germline ends. The CDR3 DNA follows: TGCAGCGTTGAAGCCCGGGGCTCCTACAATGAGCAGTTCTTC. Amino acids: CSVEARGSYNEQFF.

There are a few counts of this clone. The chain uses TRBV10-1 and TRBJ2-1; D is unclear. Trimming left V 0 bases short and J 9 bases short, with 6 bases between. The CDR3 runs 12 residues. Germline V gene lookup returns CDR1 WNHNN and CDR2 SYGVQD (reference sequence). This chain's CDR3 is CASSESRGEQFF. As DNA, the CDR3 is TGCGCCAGCAGTGAGTCGAGAGGTGAGCAGTTCTTC.